This TCR beta chain was identified during a study of T cell repertoires in ileal Crohn's disease. Study results and caveats: Every patient over 26.8% clonality showed endoscopic recurrence. Active smokers at surgery had more clonal expansions than non-smokers. High-frequency clones were more common in sorted CD8 than CD4 cells.

Comments on this clone: Its antigen remains unknown.

Included were adult ileal or ileocolonic Crohn's patients indicated for ileocolonic resection. The method was immunoSEQ multiplex PCR; TCRdb's version includes in-frame clones alone and lacks a portion of them. The sample has fewer than 18,000 clones; 75% to 85% are singletons. This CDR3 is 17 amino acids long. Germline CDR1 SEHNR, CDR2 FQNEAQ (reference sequence). Losses at the gene ends were 0 bases for V and 7 bases for J; bases not matched to a gene: 7. The chain joins TRBV7-9 to TRBJ2-1; TRBD2 matches at 12 bases. The receptor was isolated from an adult with Crohn's disease. The specimen was ileal tissue. In nucleotides, the CDR3 is TGTGCCAGCAGCTTAGCGCCAGGACTAGCGGGACGAAATGAGCAGTTCTTC. Translating gives CASSLAPGLAGRNEQFF.